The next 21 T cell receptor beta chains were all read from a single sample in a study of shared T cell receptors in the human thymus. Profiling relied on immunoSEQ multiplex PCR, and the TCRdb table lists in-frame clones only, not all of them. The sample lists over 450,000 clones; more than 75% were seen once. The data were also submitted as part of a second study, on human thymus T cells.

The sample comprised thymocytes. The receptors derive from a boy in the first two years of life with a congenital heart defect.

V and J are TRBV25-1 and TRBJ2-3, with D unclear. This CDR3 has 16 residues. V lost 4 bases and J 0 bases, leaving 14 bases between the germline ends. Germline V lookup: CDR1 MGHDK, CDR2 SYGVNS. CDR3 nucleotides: TGTGCCAGCAGTGCCCCCACAACCCCTAGCACAGATACGCAGTATTTT. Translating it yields CASSAPTTPSTDTQYF.

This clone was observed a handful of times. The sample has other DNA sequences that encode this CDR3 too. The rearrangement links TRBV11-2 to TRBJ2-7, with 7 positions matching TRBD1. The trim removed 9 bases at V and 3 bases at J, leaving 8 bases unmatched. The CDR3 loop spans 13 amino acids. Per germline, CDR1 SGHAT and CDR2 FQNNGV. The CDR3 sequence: CASSPTGNYEQYF. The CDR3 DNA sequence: TGTGCCAGTAGCCCGACAGGGAACTACGAGCAGTACTTC.

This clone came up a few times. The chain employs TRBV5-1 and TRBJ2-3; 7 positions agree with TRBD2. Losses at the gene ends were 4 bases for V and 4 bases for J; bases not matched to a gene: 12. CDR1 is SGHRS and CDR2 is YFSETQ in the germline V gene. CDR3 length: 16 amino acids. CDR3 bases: TGCGCCAGCAGCCTCCTAGGGGCGGGAGTTTCAGATACGCAGTATTTT. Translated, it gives CASSLLGAGVSDTQYF.

The CDR3 DNA is TGTGCCAGCTCACCTGCCGGGTCCGGGATTTCTGGCTACACCTTC. Translated, it gives CASSPAGSGISGYTF. The chain links TRBV18 to TRBJ1-2; D is ambiguous. The CDR3 contains 15 residues. Deletions cut 3 bases from V and 7 bases from J, with 18 bases between. Germline V gene lookup returns CDR1 KGHSH and CDR2 LQKENI.

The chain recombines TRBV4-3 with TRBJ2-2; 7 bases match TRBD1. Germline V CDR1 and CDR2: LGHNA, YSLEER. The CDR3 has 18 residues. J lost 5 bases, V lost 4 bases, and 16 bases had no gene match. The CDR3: CASSLLMQGDLRTGELFF. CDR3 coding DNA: TGCGCCAGCAGCCTCCTCATGCAGGGGGACCTTAGGACCGGGGAGCTGTTTTTT.

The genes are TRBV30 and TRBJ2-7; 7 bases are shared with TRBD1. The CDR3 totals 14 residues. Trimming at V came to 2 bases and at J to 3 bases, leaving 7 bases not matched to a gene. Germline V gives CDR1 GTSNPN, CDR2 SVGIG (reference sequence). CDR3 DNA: TGTGCCTGGAGTCTCCGGGACAGTTTCTACGAGCAGTACTTC. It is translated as CAWSLRDSFYEQYF.

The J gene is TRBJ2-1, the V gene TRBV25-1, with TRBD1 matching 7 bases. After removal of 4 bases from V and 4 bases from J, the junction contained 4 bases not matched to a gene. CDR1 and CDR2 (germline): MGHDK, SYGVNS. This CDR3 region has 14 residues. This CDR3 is CASSAGQEYNEQFF. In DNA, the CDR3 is TGTGCCAGCAGTGCTGGACAGGAGTACAATGAGCAGTTCTTC.

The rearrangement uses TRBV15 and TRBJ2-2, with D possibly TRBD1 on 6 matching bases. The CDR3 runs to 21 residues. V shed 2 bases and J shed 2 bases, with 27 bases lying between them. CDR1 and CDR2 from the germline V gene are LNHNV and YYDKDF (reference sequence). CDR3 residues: CATSRFPHLLGAHRNTGELFF. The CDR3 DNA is TGTGCCACCAGCAGATTCCCTCACCTGCTGGGGGCCCACCGAAACACCGGGGAGCTGTTTTTT.

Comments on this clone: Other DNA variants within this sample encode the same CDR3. This CDR3 is CASSLTGYEQYF. In nucleotides, the CDR3 is TGCGCCAGCAGCTTGACAGGGTACGAGCAGTACTTC. The rearrangement uses TRBV5-1 and TRBJ2-7; possibly TRBD1 for D (6 bases). Germline lookup yields CDR1 SGHRS and CDR2 YFSETQ. Trimming left V 1 base short and J 4 bases short, with 6 bases between. The CDR3 is 12 amino acids.

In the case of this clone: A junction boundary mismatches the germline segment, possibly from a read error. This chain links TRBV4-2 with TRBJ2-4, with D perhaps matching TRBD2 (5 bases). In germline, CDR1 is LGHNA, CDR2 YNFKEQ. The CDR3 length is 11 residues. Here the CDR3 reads CASSQDPREPF. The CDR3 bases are TGTGCCAGCAGCCAAGATCCTAGGGAGCCCTTC.

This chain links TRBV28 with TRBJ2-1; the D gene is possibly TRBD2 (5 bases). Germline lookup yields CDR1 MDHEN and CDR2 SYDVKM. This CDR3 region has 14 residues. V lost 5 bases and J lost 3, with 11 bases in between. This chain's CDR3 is CASSPQDFYNEQFF. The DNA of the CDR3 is TGTGCCAGCAGTCCCCAGGACTTCTACAATGAGCAGTTCTTC. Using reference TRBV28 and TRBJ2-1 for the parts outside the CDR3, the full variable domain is DVKVTQSSRYLVKRTGEKVFLECVQDMDHENMFWYRQDPGLGLRLIYFSYDVKMKEKGDIPEGYSVSREKKERFSLILESASTNQTSMYLCASSPQDFYNEQFFGPGTRLTVL.

CDR3 nucleotides: TGTGCCAGCAGTCCTATGTCGGGGGGGGAGGCAGATACGCAGTATTTT. The encoded protein is CASSPMSGGEADTQYF. The chain couples TRBV27 to TRBJ2-3; 8 positions agree with TRBD2. Germline V CDR1 and CDR2: MNHEY, SMNVEV (reference sequence). This CDR3 has 16 amino acids. The trim removed 5 bases at V and 4 bases at J, leaving 11 bases unmatched.

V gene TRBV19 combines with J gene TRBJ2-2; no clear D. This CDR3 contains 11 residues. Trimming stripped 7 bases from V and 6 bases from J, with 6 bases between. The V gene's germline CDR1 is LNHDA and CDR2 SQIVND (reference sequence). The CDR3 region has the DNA TGTGCCAGTACCCGAGCCGGGGAGCTGTTTTTT. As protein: CASTRAGELFF. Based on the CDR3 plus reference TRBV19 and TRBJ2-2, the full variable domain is DGGITQSPKYLFRKEGQNVTLSCEQNLNHDAMYWYRQDPGQGLRLIYYSQIVNDFQKGDIAEGYSVSREKKESFPLTVTSAQKNPTAFYLCASTRAGELFFGEGSRLTVL.

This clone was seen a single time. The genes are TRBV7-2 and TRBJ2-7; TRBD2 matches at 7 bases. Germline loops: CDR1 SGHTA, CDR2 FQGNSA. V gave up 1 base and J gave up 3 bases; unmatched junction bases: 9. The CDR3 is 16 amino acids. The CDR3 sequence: CASSLGSASGHYEQYF. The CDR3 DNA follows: TGTGCCAGCAGCTTAGGAAGCGCTAGCGGACACTACGAGCAGTACTTC.

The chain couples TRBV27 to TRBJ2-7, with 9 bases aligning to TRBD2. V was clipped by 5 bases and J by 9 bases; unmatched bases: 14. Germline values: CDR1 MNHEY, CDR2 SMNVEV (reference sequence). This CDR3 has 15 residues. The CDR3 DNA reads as TGTGCCAGCAGTCGTGTAGCGGGAGAGGATTATGGGCAGTACTTC. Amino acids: CASSRVAGEDYGQYF.

The CDR3 loop is CSVPLARGYYNEQFF. The DNA of the CDR3 is TGCAGCGTTCCGTTGGCCAGGGGCTACTACAATGAGCAGTTCTTC. The chain employs TRBV29-1 and TRBJ2-1; D may be TRBD1 (6 bases). The CDR3 is 15 amino acids. V shed 5 bases and J shed 3 bases, with 17 bases lying between them. In germline, CDR1 is SQVTM, CDR2 ANQGSEA.

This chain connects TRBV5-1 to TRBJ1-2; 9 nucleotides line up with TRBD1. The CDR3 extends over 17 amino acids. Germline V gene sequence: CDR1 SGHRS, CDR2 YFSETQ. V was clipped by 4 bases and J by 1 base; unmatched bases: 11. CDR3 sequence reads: CASSPPGQGLDNYGYTF. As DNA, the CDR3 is TGCGCCAGCAGCCCGCCGGGACAGGGCCTCGATAACTATGGCTACACCTTC.

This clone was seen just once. CDR3 DNA sequence: TGTGCCAGCAGTCAGAACCAGCGGGATTTGCACAATGAGCAGTTCTTC. It codes for CASSQNQRDLHNEQFF. The chain links TRBV28 to TRBJ2-1; 7 bases are shared with TRBD2. The J segment lost 5 bases and the V segment lost 5 bases, leaving 12 bases of the junction unmatched. The CDR3 spans 16 residues. CDR1 and CDR2 (germline): MDHEN, SYDVKM. The full variable domain, with the rest looked up from reference TRBV28 and TRBJ2-1, is DVKVTQSSRYLVKRTGEKVFLECVQDMDHENMFWYRQDPGLGLRLIYFSYDVKMKEKGDIPEGYSVSREKKERFSLILESASTNQTSMYLCASSQNQRDLHNEQFFGPGTRLTVL.

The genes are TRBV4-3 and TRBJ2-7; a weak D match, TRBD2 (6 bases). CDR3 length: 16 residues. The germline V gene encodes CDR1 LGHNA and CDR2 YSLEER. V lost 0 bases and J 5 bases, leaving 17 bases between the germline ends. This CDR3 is CASSQELRLVYDEQYF. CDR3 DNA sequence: TGCGCCAGCAGCCAAGAACTCCGACTAGTCTACGACGAGCAGTACTTC.

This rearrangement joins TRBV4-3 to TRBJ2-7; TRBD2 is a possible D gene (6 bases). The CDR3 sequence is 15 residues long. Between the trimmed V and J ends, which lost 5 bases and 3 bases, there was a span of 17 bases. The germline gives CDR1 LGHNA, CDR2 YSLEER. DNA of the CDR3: TGCGCCAGCAGCGTAGGCCGGGACTCCTGCTACGAGCAGTACTTC. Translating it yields CASSVGRDSCYEQYF.

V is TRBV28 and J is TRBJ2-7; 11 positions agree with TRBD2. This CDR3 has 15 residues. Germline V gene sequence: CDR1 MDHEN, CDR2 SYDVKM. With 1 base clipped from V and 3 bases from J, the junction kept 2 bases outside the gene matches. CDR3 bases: TGTGCCAGCAGTTTATTGACTAGCGGGGACTACGAGCAGTACTTC. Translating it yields CASSLLTSGDYEQYF.